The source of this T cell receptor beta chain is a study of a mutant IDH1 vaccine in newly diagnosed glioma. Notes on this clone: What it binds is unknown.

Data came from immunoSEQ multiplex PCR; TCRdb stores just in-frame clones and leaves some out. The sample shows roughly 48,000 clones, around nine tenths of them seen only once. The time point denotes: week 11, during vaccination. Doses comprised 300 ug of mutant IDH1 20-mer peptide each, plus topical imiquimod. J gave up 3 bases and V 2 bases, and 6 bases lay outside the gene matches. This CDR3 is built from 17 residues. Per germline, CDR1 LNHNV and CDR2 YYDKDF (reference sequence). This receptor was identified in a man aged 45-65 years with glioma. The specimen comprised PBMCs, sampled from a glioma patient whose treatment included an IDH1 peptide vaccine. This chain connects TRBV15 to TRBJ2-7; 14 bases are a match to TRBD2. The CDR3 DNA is TGTGCCACCAGCAGAACCGTAGGGACTAGCGGGAGCTACGAGCAGTACTTC. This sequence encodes CATSRTVGTSGSYEQYF.